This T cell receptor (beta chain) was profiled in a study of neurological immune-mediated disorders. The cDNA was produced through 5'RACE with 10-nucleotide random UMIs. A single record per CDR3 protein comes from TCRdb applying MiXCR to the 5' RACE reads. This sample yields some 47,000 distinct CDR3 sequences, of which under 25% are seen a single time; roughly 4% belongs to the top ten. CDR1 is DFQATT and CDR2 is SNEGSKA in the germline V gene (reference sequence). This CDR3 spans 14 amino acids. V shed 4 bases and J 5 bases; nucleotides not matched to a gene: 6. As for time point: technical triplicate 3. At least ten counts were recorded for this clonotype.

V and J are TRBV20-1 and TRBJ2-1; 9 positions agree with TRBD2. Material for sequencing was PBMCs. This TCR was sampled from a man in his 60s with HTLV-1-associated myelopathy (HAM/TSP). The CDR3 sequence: CSAIGGRGNNEQFF. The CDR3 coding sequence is TGCAGTGCTATTGGCGGGAGGGGGAACAATGAGCAGTTCTTC.